This T cell receptor (beta chain) was sequenced during a study of blood T cells in healthy people across ages. Findings and caveats of the study: Correlation between TCR beta diversity and naive T cell percentage was strong. Long-lived donors had more naive CD4+ cells and higher diversity than aged donors. Observed TCR beta diversity per million T cells went down as age went up. This fall followed a roughly linear course with age.

In the case of this clonotype: The antigen is unknown.

The CDR3 has 16 residues. Between the trimmed V and J ends, which lost 0 bases and 5 bases, there was a span of 16 bases. Germline lookup yields CDR1 LGHNA and CDR2 YSLEER. With a J-beta primer mix and a sample-barcoded 5' primer, a second PCR ran about 7 to 12 cycles. MiXCR was run by TCRdb on the 5' RACE reads, yielding one entry per CDR3 protein. The sample comprises fewer than 1,000,000 distinct CDR3 sequences, around 45% of which are singletons, and roughly 20% rests with the top ten. The source material was blood. This sequence originates from a man at least 80 years old in good health. The chain recombines TRBV4-3 with TRBJ1-2; D remains unclear. The CDR3 DNA reads as TGCGCCAGCAGCCAAGAGGGGTTTAGGAGGGCATATGGCTACACCTTC. Its translation is CASSQEGFRRAYGYTF.